Listed here are 32 T cell receptor beta chains from one sample, sequenced in a study of technical replicates of blood from several donors. Produced via immunoSEQ multiplex PCR; TCRdb's table is partial and in-frame only. The repertoire holds tens of thousands of clones, 95% seen once, with approximately 0.24% in the top ten. The material sequenced was T cells isolated from PBMCs. Receptor source: a human donor in good health.

The V and J genes are TRBV5-4 and TRBJ2-5; D perhaps matches TRBD1 (5 bases). The CDR3 runs to 15 residues. Germline CDR1 and CDR2: SGHNT and YYREEE (reference sequence). The ends were cut back, 4 bases at V and 4 bases at J, with 17 bases in the middle. Written as DNA, the CDR3 is TGTGCCAGCAGCACGGATGGCAGGCAGGGAGAGACCCAGTACTTC. Translated, it gives CASSTDGRQGETQYF.

The V gene is TRBV9, the J gene TRBJ2-2; 15 nucleotides match TRBD2. J was trimmed by 6 bases and V by 3 bases; bases with no gene match: 0. The CDR3 spans 15 residues. Germline assignment: CDR1 SGDLS and CDR2 YYNGEE. The CDR3 DNA follows: TGTGCCAGCAGCGGGACTAGCGGGGGGGCCGGGGAGCTGTTTTTT. Protein sequence: CASSGTSGGAGELFF.

The chain combines TRBV10-2 with TRBJ2-1; TRBD2 matches at 11 bases. CDR1 and CDR2 (germline): WSHSY, SAAADI. This CDR3 comprises 14 residues. Unmatched junction bases numbered 12, after V lost 5 bases and J lost 15 bases. CDR3 sequence: CASSPFLAGGRLFF. CDR3 DNA sequence: TGCGCCAGCAGTCCGTTCTTAGCGGGAGGGCGTCTGTTCTTC.

The CDR3, as DNA: TGTGCCAGCAGTCCCTATACGGGACAGGGCGTCTCAACTAATGAAAAACTGTTTTTT. Protein: CASSPYTGQGVSTNEKLFF. This rearrangement joins TRBV28 to TRBJ1-4, with TRBD1 identical over 9 bases. The length of the CDR3 is 19 residues. V dropped 5 bases and J dropped 0; count of bases not matched to a gene: 13. The germline CDR1 and CDR2 sequences are MDHEN and SYDVKM.

This chain joins TRBV7-3 and TRBJ2-3, with D possibly being TRBD2 (5 bases). Germline CDR1 SGHTA, CDR2 FQGTGA. V was clipped by 1 base and J by 0 bases, with 11 bases between them. This CDR3 is 16 amino acids long. The DNA of the CDR3 is TGTGCCAGCAGCTTAAATGTGGGCGGGAGCACAGATACGCAGTATTTT. Protein sequence: CASSLNVGGSTDTQYF.

CDR3 region: CASSKAGDTQYF. As DNA, the CDR3 is TGTGCCAGCAGCAAAGCCGGGGATACGCAGTATTTT. The chain uses TRBV21-1 and TRBJ2-3; the table's TRBD2 call for D was not verified on the DNA. TRBV21-1 represents a pseudogene. The CDR3 is 12 residues long.

This chain connects TRBV7-6 to TRBJ2-7; 8 nucleotides agree with TRBD2. CDR1 SGHVS and CDR2 FNYEAQ come from the germline V gene. CDR3 length: 14 amino acids. V shed 5 bases, J shed 2 bases, and the junction held 5 bases outside the gene matches. CDR3 nucleotide sequence: TGTGCCAGCAGCCCCGGGAGGGGCCCCTACGAGCAGTACTTC. Protein sequence: CASSPGRGPYEQYF.

The genes are TRBV30 and TRBJ2-3; weak D call: TRBD1 (6 bases). The V end lost 3 bases, the J end lost 5 bases, and 9 bases lay between the germline ends. The germline V gene encodes CDR1 GTSNPN and CDR2 SVGIG (reference sequence). CDR3 length: 12 residues. The CDR3 loop is CAWRKQGDTQYF. The CDR3 nucleotides are TGTGCCTGGAGGAAACAGGGAGATACGCAGTATTTT.

The chain employs TRBV5-1 and TRBJ1-2; tentative D call: TRBD1 (5 bases). The V end was cut by 4 bases, the J end by 8 bases, with 12 bases between. Germline lookup yields CDR1 SGHRS and CDR2 YFSETQ. The CDR3 length is 12 residues. CDR3 nucleotide sequence: TGCGCCAGCAGCCCGGGGGATGACGGCTACACCTTC. It is translated as CASSPGDDGYTF.

J is TRBJ1-1 and V is TRBV5-1; 7 bases map to TRBD1. Germline V lookup: CDR1 SGHRS, CDR2 YFSETQ. Germline trimming cut 0 bases from V and 0 bases from J; bases unmatched to any gene: 2. This CDR3 has 15 amino acids. In DNA, the CDR3 is TGCGCCAGCAGCTTGGGAGGGGGCATGAACACTGAAGCTTTCTTT. Encoded protein: CASSLGGGMNTEAFF.

V usage is TRBV29-1 and J usage is TRBJ1-1; 7 nucleotides match TRBD1. Trimming at V came to 6 bases and at J to 6 bases, leaving 13 bases not matched to a gene. This CDR3 is built from 14 residues. Germline assignment: CDR1 SQVTM and CDR2 ANQGSEA. CDR3 DNA sequence: TGCAGCGTGATCGGAGCCAGGGGGACGGCTGAAGCTTTCTTT. Translating it yields CSVIGARGTAEAFF.

V and J are TRBV28 and TRBJ2-5; 9 bases are a match to TRBD2. Germline CDR1 MDHEN, CDR2 SYDVKM. J was trimmed by 5 bases and V by 4 bases; bases with no gene match: 8. This CDR3 spans 15 amino acids. The CDR3 spells CASSYLAGKVETQYF. The CDR3 nucleotides read TGTGCCAGCAGTTATCTAGCGGGAAAGGTGGAGACCCAGTACTTC.

The J gene is TRBJ2-5, the V gene TRBV9; possible D gene TRBD2, 6 bases. Looked up from germline, CDR1 is SGDLS and CDR2 is YYNGEE. The CDR3 is made up of 15 amino acids. V lost 0 bases to trimming and J lost 2 bases, with 11 bases between them. The CDR3 here is CASSVGRGSQETQYF. The CDR3 nucleotides read TGTGCCAGCAGCGTAGGGCGGGGATCTCAAGAGACCCAGTACTTC.

This rearrangement joins TRBV2 to TRBJ2-3, with TRBD2 identical over 8 bases. The J segment lost 0 bases and the V segment lost 10 bases, leaving 6 bases of the junction unmatched. The germline V gene has CDR1 SNHLY and CDR2 FYNNEI. This CDR3 has 14 amino acids. DNA for the CDR3: TGTGCCATCAGAGCGGGAGCTAGCACAGATACGCAGTATTTT. It is translated as CAIRAGASTDTQYF.

The rearrangement uses TRBV18 and TRBJ1-2; D is undetermined. V shed 3 bases and J shed 7 bases, with 27 bases lying between them. The CDR3 consists of 18 residues. Germline-derived CDR1 and CDR2 are KGHSH and LQKENI. For the CDR3, the DNA is TGTGCCAGCTCACCGAGTTCTTTACTTCCGGAAAAGTGGAGTGGCTACACCTTC. Residues: CASSPSSLLPEKWSGYTF.

The CDR3 DNA reads TGCGCCAGCAGCCTTTACCTGGGCGGGGTGGACACTGAAGCTTTCTTT. Translation gives CASSLYLGGVDTEAFF. The V and J genes are TRBV5-1 and TRBJ1-1; D is undetermined. This CDR3 region has 16 residues. The V gene lost 4 bases and the J gene lost 3 bases, with 19 bases spanning the gap. CDR1 is SGHRS, CDR2 YFSETQ, per germline. Drawing the rest from reference TRBV5-1 and TRBJ1-1, the complete variable domain is KAGVTQTPRYLIKTRGQQVTLSCSPISGHRSVSWYQQTPGQGLQFLFEYFSETQRNKGNFPGRFSGRQFSNSRSEMNVSTLELGDSALYLCASSLYLGGVDTEAFFGQGTRLTVV.

This clone was observed a few times. The chain has TRBV6-1 and TRBJ1-1; no definite D call. The CDR3 consists of 14 residues. Germline-derived CDR1 and CDR2 are MNHNS and SASEGT. Trimming removed 8 bases from V and 0 bases from J, with 13 bases in between. CDR3 nucleotides: TGTGCCAGCCGTGGAGGGCAAATGAACACTGAAGCTTTCTTT. Its protein product is CASRGGQMNTEAFF.

The gene calls are TRBV30 and TRBJ1-2; 7 bases are shared with TRBD1. Germline CDR1 is GTSNPN and CDR2 is SVGIG (reference sequence). V lost 5 bases, J lost 5 bases, and 2 bases stayed unmatched. This CDR3 contains 11 residues. The CDR3 DNA is TGTGCCTGGGCGGGACAGTATGGCTACACCTTC. This sequence encodes CAWAGQYGYTF.

This clone occurred a few times. This CDR3 is CAWSAGGHTEAFF. The CDR3 coding sequence is TGTGCCTGGAGCGCAGGGGGACACACTGAAGCTTTCTTT. V is TRBV30 and J is TRBJ1-1; 7 bases are a match to TRBD1. Trimming cost V 3 bases and J 3 bases; bases outside gene matches: 4. This CDR3 is 13 amino acids long. In germline, CDR1 is GTSNPN, CDR2 SVGIG (reference sequence). The whole variable domain, remainder taken from reference TRBV30 and TRBJ1-1, is SQTIHQWPATLVQPVGSPLSLECTVEGTSNPNLYWYRQAAGRGLQLLFYSVGIGQISSEVPQNLSASRPQDRQFILSSKKLLLSDSGFYLCAWSAGGHTEAFFGQGTRLTVV.

The V gene is TRBV4-2, the J gene TRBJ2-3; D not resolved. V lost 7 bases and J lost 0, with 14 bases in between. The CDR3 loop spans 15 amino acids. The V gene's germline CDR1 is LGHNA and CDR2 YNFKEQ. CDR3 amino acids: CASTQLWPSTDTQYF. The DNA of the CDR3 is TGTGCCAGCACCCAGCTGTGGCCCAGCACAGATACGCAGTATTTT.

This chain connects TRBV30 to TRBJ1-2, with 7 positions matching TRBD1. V gave up 3 bases and J gave up 3 bases; unmatched junction bases: 7. The CDR3 covers 14 residues. Germline V gene sequence: CDR1 GTSNPN, CDR2 SVGIG (reference sequence). The CDR3 bases are TGTGCCTGGAGAGACGGGACAGCATACTATGGCTACACCTTC. Translating gives CAWRDGTAYYGYTF.

This clone came up once. The chain employs TRBV2 and TRBJ2-7; 8 bases are shared with TRBD1. The CDR3 loop spans 12 amino acids. V dropped 5 bases and J dropped 6; count of bases not matched to a gene: 3. From germline, CDR1 is SNHLY and CDR2 FYNNEI. CDR3 nucleotide sequence: TGTGCCAGCAGTAGTACAGGGGGCGAGCAGTACTTC. It specifies CASSSTGGEQYF.

The V call is TRBV16, the J call TRBJ2-3, with D possibly TRBD2 on 5 matching bases. From germline, CDR1 is KGHSY and CDR2 FQNENV. This CDR3 has 14 amino acids. The ends were cut back, 3 bases at V and 2 bases at J, with 9 bases in the middle. The CDR3 region has the DNA TGTGCCAGCAGCCAGTCACTAGTCACAGATACGCAGTATTTT. Translation: CASSQSLVTDTQYF.

This chain joins TRBV6-6 and TRBJ2-5; D may be TRBD2 (7 bases). This CDR3 is built from 14 residues. The germline V gene encodes CDR1 MNHNY and CDR2 SVGAGI (reference sequence). The germline V and J ends were trimmed by 6 bases and 5 bases, with 16 bases remaining between them. CDR3 region: CASRTSEGGETQYF. The CDR3, as DNA: TGTGCCAGCAGGACCAGCGAGGGGGGGGAGACCCAGTACTTC.

Points on this clone: An end of the junction does not agree with germline; a read error may underlie this. The V call is TRBV4-1, the J call TRBJ2-7; 8 nucleotides match TRBD2. This CDR3 has 15 residues. In germline, CDR1 is MGHRA, CDR2 YSYEKL. CDR3 in DNA: TGCGCCAGCACCCAAAACAGCGGGAGAGGGCACGAGCAGTACTTC. Amino acids: CASTQNSGRGHEQYF.

The chain is built from TRBV11-3 and TRBJ2-5; D is ambiguous. Per the germline V gene, CDR1 is SGHNT and CDR2 is YENEEA. The CDR3 sequence is 13 residues long. V shed 3 bases and J shed 0 bases, with 5 bases lying between them. The CDR3 DNA is TGTGCCAGCAGCTTTGACAACCAAGAGACCCAGTACTTC. This encodes CASSFDNQETQYF.

The rearrangement joins TRBV11-3 to TRBJ2-7; tentative D call: TRBD2 (6 bases). Per the germline V gene, CDR1 is SGHNT and CDR2 is YENEEA. The CDR3 extends over 15 amino acids. Trimming removed 1 base at V and 0 bases at J, with 10 bases between. CDR3 residues: CASSLVTGLSYEQYF. The CDR3 nucleotides are TGTGCCAGCAGCTTAGTAACGGGACTCTCCTACGAGCAGTACTTC.

This chain uses TRBV2 with TRBJ1-5; D is perhaps TRBD1 (5 bases). The ends were cut back, 8 bases at V and 5 bases at J, with 10 bases in the middle. The germline V gene has CDR1 SNHLY and CDR2 FYNNEI. CDR3 size: 12 residues. CDR3 sequence (DNA): TGTGCCAGCGGGCGGGGGGATCAGCCCCAGCATTTT. Amino acids: CASGRGDQPQHF. Full variable domain (remainder filled in from reference TRBV2 and TRBJ1-5): EPEVTQTPSHQVTQMGQEVILRCVPISNHLYFYWYRQILGQKVEFLVSFYNNEISEKSEIFDDQFSVERPDGSNFTLKIRSTKLEDSAMYFCASGRGDQPQHFGDGTRLSIL.

About this clone itself: Other DNA sequences in the same sample also yield this CDR3. This chain connects TRBV9 to TRBJ1-5; D gene uncertain. CDR1 is SGDLS, CDR2 YYNGEE, per germline. CDR3 length: 14 amino acids. V lost 0 bases and J 2 bases, leaving 6 bases between the germline ends. CDR3: CASSVAGGNQPQHF. Written as DNA, the CDR3 is TGTGCCAGCAGCGTAGCGGGAGGCAATCAGCCCCAGCATTTT. Full variable domain (remainder filled in from reference TRBV9 and TRBJ1-5): DSGVTQTPKHLITATGQRVTLRCSPRSGDLSVYWYQQSLDQGLQFLIQYYNGEERAKGNILERFSAQQFPDLHSELNLSSLELGDSALYFCASSVAGGNQPQHFGDGTRLSIL.

The chain joins TRBV27 to TRBJ1-3; maybe TRBD1 (6 bases). Germline loops: CDR1 MNHEY, CDR2 SMNVEV (reference sequence). The V end lost 6 bases, the J end lost 0 bases, and 12 bases lay between the germline ends. The CDR3 loop spans 15 amino acids. Here the CDR3 DNA reads TGTGCCAGCAGCCAGGACAGACACTCTGGAAACACCATATATTTT. It specifies CASSQDRHSGNTIYF.

This clone was recorded only once. The V and J genes are TRBV6-5 and TRBJ1-1; 7 bases match TRBD1. The CDR3 length is 16 residues. CDR1 is MNHEY and CDR2 is SVGAGI in the germline V gene. With V trimmed by 2 bases and J by 3 bases, 9 bases remained unmatched. The CDR3 nucleotides are TGTGCCAGCAGTTACGCCCTTTTTACAGGGGACACTGAAGCTTTCTTT. Residues: CASSYALFTGDTEAFF.

To note about this clone: Mismatch with germline at one junction end may stem from a read error. The V call is TRBV7-7, the J call TRBJ2-5; 9 bases map to TRBD1. The CDR3 runs to 17 residues. The germline gives CDR1 SSHAT, CDR2 FNYEAQ (reference sequence). CDR3 residues: CASSLEGPDRGIETQYF. The CDR3 DNA reads TGTGCTAGCAGCTTAGAGGGGCCCGACAGGGGGATAGAGACCCAGTACTTC.